This T cell receptor (beta chain) was sequenced in a study of technical replicates of blood from a few donors. Clones were read by immunoSEQ multiplex PCR, and TCRdb kept only the in-frame ones, dropping some. The sample lists about 49,000 clones; around nine tenths were seen once. V shed 8 bases and J shed 8 bases, with 10 bases lying between them. The V gene's germline CDR1 is SEHNR and CDR2 FQNEAQ (reference sequence). The CDR3 is 11 residues long. This clone was observed once. The specimen sequenced was PBMCs. The chain joins TRBV7-9 to TRBJ2-4; no reliable D call. The clonotype originates from a human donor in good health. Some clones in this sample may be carry-over from other donors' samples. CDR3 sequence (DNA): TGTGCCAGCGGTCAGATGGACATTCAGTACTTC. It yields the protein CASGQMDIQYF. Variable domain in full (rest from reference TRBV7-9 and TRBJ2-4): DTGVSQNPRHKITKRGQNVTFRCDPISEHNRLYWYRQTLGQGPEFLTYFQNEAQLEKSRLLSDRFSAERPKGSFSTLEIQRTEQGDSAMYLCASGQMDIQYFGAGTRLSVL.